Below, 27 T cell receptor beta chains from the same sample are listed, as sequenced in a study of STAT5B mutations in CD4+ large granular lymphocyte leukemia. Sequencing used immunoSEQ multiplex PCR; TCRdb keeps in-frame clones, though not all of them. The repertoire holds roughly 34,000 clones, about 80% seen once, with roughly 7.1% in the top ten. Sequencing used CD4+ T cells from blood buffy coats. The receptor set was obtained from a human donor in good health.

This clone was seen a few times. The rearrangement uses TRBV2 and TRBJ1-5; TRBD1 matches at 8 bases. The CDR3 length is 14 residues. The V and J ends lost 7 bases and 1 base, in that order; junction bases with no gene match: 3. The germline V gene encodes CDR1 SNHLY and CDR2 FYNNEI. CDR3 sequence (DNA): TGTGCCAGCACAGACAGGGGAAGCAATCAGCCCCAGCATTTT. This codes for CASTDRGSNQPQHF.

The V gene is TRBV5-6, the J gene TRBJ2-1; 10 bases align to TRBD2. Germline V lookup: CDR1 SGHDT, CDR2 YYEEEE. V dropped 4 bases and J dropped 7; count of bases not matched to a gene: 8. This CDR3 comprises 15 residues. The chain's CDR3 is CASSPGLARPNEQFF. The CDR3 coding sequence is TGTGCCAGCAGCCCGGGACTAGCGAGACCAAATGAGCAGTTCTTC.

In this sample, this clone turned up once. In DNA, the CDR3 is TGCGCCAGCAGCCATGGGCGGGGGGGCCGGGAGACCCAGTACTTC. Amino acids: CASSHGRGGRETQYF. This sequence joins TRBV4-1 and TRBJ2-5; 9 positions match TRBD2. V gave up 3 bases and J gave up 5 bases; unmatched junction bases: 7. Germline V CDR1 and CDR2: MGHRA, YSYEKL. The CDR3 sequence is 15 residues long.

This clone was seen more than once but under ten times. The chain uses TRBV7-2 and TRBJ2-1; D uncertain. CDR1 is SGHTA and CDR2 is FQGNSA in the germline V gene. The CDR3 contains 13 residues. The ends were cut back, 1 base at V and 4 bases at J, with 5 bases in the middle. The CDR3 spells CASSLGIYNEQFF. Here the CDR3 DNA reads TGTGCCAGCAGCTTAGGGATTTACAATGAGCAGTTCTTC.

This sequence joins TRBV4-2 and TRBJ2-5; D could derive from TRBD1 or TRBD2 (5 bases each). This CDR3 is built from 16 residues. V was pared by 1 base and J by 1 base, with 13 bases between. Germline lookup yields CDR1 LGHNA and CDR2 YNFKEQ. The CDR3 sequence: CASSQGDGRFQETQYF. The CDR3 DNA sequence: TGTGCCAGCAGCCAAGGGGACGGTAGATTCCAAGAGACCCAGTACTTC.

This clone is medium-sized. The sample contains more than one DNA sequence encoding this CDR3. The chain couples TRBV7-2 to TRBJ1-2, with a tentative D call TRBD1 (6 bases). The germline V and J ends were trimmed by 6 bases and 2 bases, with 10 bases remaining between them. The CDR3 totals 13 residues. The V gene's germline CDR1 is SGHTA and CDR2 FQGNSA. In DNA, the CDR3 is TGTGCCAGCAGTCCAGACAGGAACTATGGCTACACCTTC. It codes for CASSPDRNYGYTF.

The gene calls are TRBV4-3 and TRBJ1-3; D gene ambiguous. Between the trimmed V and J ends, which lost 1 base and 0 bases, there was a span of 4 bases. The CDR3 spans 14 residues. CDR1 and CDR2 (germline): LGHNA, YSLEER. CDR3 sequence (DNA): TGCGCCAGCAGCCAAGCGGTCTCTGGAAACACCATATATTTT. The encoded protein is CASSQAVSGNTIYF.

CDR3 sequence reads: CASSLGTSAYEQYF. As DNA, the CDR3 is TGCGCCAGCAGCTTGGGGACTAGCGCCTACGAGCAGTACTTC. This chain links TRBV5-1 with TRBJ2-7; 9 bases fit TRBD2. This CDR3 has 14 amino acids. The germline V gene encodes CDR1 SGHRS and CDR2 YFSETQ. The trim removed 0 bases at V and 2 bases at J, leaving 0 bases unmatched.

The rearrangement uses TRBV11-3 and TRBJ1-1; D remains ambiguous. The germline V gene has CDR1 SGHNT and CDR2 YENEEA. Trimming stripped 5 bases from V and 0 bases from J, with 7 bases between. The CDR3 covers 13 residues. The chain's CDR3 is CASSNEMNTEAFF. The CDR3 DNA is TGTGCCAGCAGCAATGAGATGAACACTGAAGCTTTCTTT.

The J gene is TRBJ1-6, the V gene TRBV5-1; no firm D call. In germline, CDR1 is SGHRS, CDR2 YFSETQ. The CDR3 is 14 amino acids. V was pared by 5 bases and J by 10 bases, with 16 bases between. The CDR3 DNA sequence: TGCGCCAGCAGTTATGACGGACTCGGATCACCCCTCCACTTT. Protein sequence: CASSYDGLGSPLHF.

The rearrangement uses TRBV5-1 and TRBJ1-2; D is undetermined. Trimming removed 0 bases from V and 5 bases from J, with 8 bases in between. Germline assignment: CDR1 SGHRS and CDR2 YFSETQ. This CDR3 contains 13 residues. CDR3 DNA: TGCGCCAGCAGCTTGGACAGACTTTATGGCTACACCTTC. This encodes CASSLDRLYGYTF. Using reference TRBV5-1 and TRBJ1-2 for the parts outside the CDR3, the full variable domain is KAGVTQTPRYLIKTRGQQVTLSCSPISGHRSVSWYQQTPGQGLQFLFEYFSETQRNKGNFPGRFSGRQFSNSRSEMNVSTLELGDSALYLCASSLDRLYGYTFGSGTRLTVV.

The genes are TRBV7-2 and TRBJ1-4, with D unresolved. The germline V gene encodes CDR1 SGHTA and CDR2 FQGNSA. The CDR3 has 15 amino acids. V was cut by 5 bases and J by 11 bases, with 21 bases left in between. The chain's CDR3 is CASSHYGGGVVKLFF. The CDR3 coding sequence is TGTGCCAGCAGCCATTACGGTGGTGGGGTGGTGAAACTGTTTTTT. The whole variable domain, filled in from reference TRBV7-2 and TRBJ1-4, reads GAGVSQSPSNKVTEKGKDVELRCDPISGHTALYWYRQSLGQGLEFLIYFQGNSAPDKSGLPSDRFSAERTGGSVSTLTIQRTQQEDSAVYLCASSHYGGGVVKLFFGSGTQLSVL.

The chain employs TRBV6-1 and TRBJ1-2; 11 nucleotides align to TRBD1. In germline, CDR1 is MNHNS, CDR2 SASEGT. The CDR3 runs to 15 residues. J was trimmed by 4 bases and V by 4 bases; bases with no gene match: 5. Here the CDR3 reads CASSVTGTGGYGYTF. The DNA for the CDR3 is TGTGCCAGCAGTGTGACCGGGACAGGGGGCTATGGCTACACCTTC.

J is TRBJ2-5 and V is TRBV2; 9 nucleotides match TRBD1. CDR1 and CDR2 from the germline V gene are SNHLY and FYNNEI. The CDR3 has 14 amino acids. After removal of 5 bases from V and 3 bases from J, the junction contained 4 bases not matched to a gene. The CDR3 DNA reads as TGTGCCAGCAGTTACAGGGGGCTAGAAGAGACCCAGTACTTC. This codes for CASSYRGLEETQYF. The entire variable domain, with the rest obtained from reference TRBV2 and TRBJ2-5, is as follows: EPEVTQTPSHQVTQMGQEVILRCVPISNHLYFYWYRQILGQKVEFLVSFYNNEISEKSEIFDDQFSVERPDGSNFTLKIRSTKLEDSAMYFCASSYRGLEETQYFGPGTRLLVL.

The V call is TRBV19, the J call TRBJ2-2; D is perhaps TRBD1 (6 bases). This CDR3 contains 14 residues. The V gene lost 7 bases and the J gene lost 5 bases, with 14 bases spanning the gap. In germline, CDR1 is LNHDA, CDR2 SQIVND (reference sequence). The CDR3 loop reads CASNNRARTGELFF. For the CDR3, the DNA is TGTGCCAGTAATAACAGGGCGAGGACCGGGGAGCTGTTTTTT.

The rearrangement joins TRBV27 to TRBJ1-6; 10 nucleotides align to TRBD1. CDR1 MNHEY and CDR2 SMNVEV come from the germline V gene (reference sequence). The CDR3 is made up of 21 amino acids. The V gene end was trimmed by 2 bases and the J gene end by 6 bases; junction bases not matched to a gene: 19. CDR3 nucleotides: TGTGCCAGCAGTTTAAGCCCCTTCGACAGGGACAGGGGTTTGGGTAATTCACCCCTCCACTTT. It codes for CASSLSPFDRDRGLGNSPLHF.

The chain joins TRBV15 to TRBJ1-1; unclear D gene. This CDR3 has 13 residues. The V end lost 1 base, the J end lost 5 bases, and 8 bases lay between the germline ends. Per the germline V gene, CDR1 is LNHNV and CDR2 is YYDKDF (reference sequence). The DNA of the CDR3 is TGTGCCACCAGCAGAGTCCGGGTTACTGAAGCTTTCTTT. Translated, it gives CATSRVRVTEAFF.

The chain carries TRBV14 and TRBJ1-4, with unresolved D. There are 15 residues in the CDR3. Looked up from germline, CDR1 is SGHDN and CDR2 is FVKESK. V was pared by 0 bases and J by 8 bases, with 13 bases between. This CDR3 reads CASSQDLGFREKLFF. Written as DNA, the CDR3 is TGTGCCAGCAGCCAAGATCTCGGGTTTCGGGAAAAACTGTTTTTT.

This clone was observed a few times. J is TRBJ1-6 and V is TRBV10-3; no clear D. Trimming left V 3 bases short and J 12 bases short, with 9 bases between. Germline V gene sequence: CDR1 ENHRY, CDR2 SYGVKD. CDR3 length: 12 amino acids. In nucleotides, the CDR3 is TGTGCCATCAGTGAATGGAGTATACCCCTCCACTTT. Encoded protein: CAISEWSIPLHF.

This clone appeared a few times. This chain links TRBV29-1 with TRBJ2-3; D perhaps matches TRBD2 (5 bases). The germline V and J ends were trimmed by 5 bases and 0 bases, with 15 bases remaining between them. The germline V gene encodes CDR1 SQVTM and CDR2 ANQGSEA. The CDR3 spans 15 residues. In DNA form, the CDR3 reads TGCAGCGTTAGACTCCGGGATCCTAGCACAGATACGCAGTATTTT. Translating it yields CSVRLRDPSTDTQYF.

The chain recombines TRBV6-6 with TRBJ2-7; TRBD1 aligns across 8 bases. Germline assignment: CDR1 MNHNY and CDR2 SVGAGI (reference sequence). The CDR3 loop spans 16 amino acids. The trim removed 0 bases at V and 3 bases at J, leaving 7 bases unmatched. CDR3 loop: CASSYSSPGQGYEQYF. Written as DNA, the CDR3 is TGTGCCAGCAGTTACTCATCGCCTGGACAGGGCTACGAGCAGTACTTC.

CDR3 DNA: TGTGCCAGCGGGGACATTAGCAATCAGCCCCAGCATTTT. This encodes CASGDISNQPQHF. The chain couples TRBV18 to TRBJ1-5; D perhaps matches TRBD1 (6 bases). V lost 8 bases to trimming and J lost 0 bases, with 8 bases between them. The CDR3 has 13 residues. Germline V lookup: CDR1 KGHSH, CDR2 LQKENI.

This clone was seen once. The genes are TRBV6-4 and TRBJ2-5, with 11 bases fitting TRBD2. This CDR3 has 19 residues. Germline V gene lookup returns CDR1 MRHNA and CDR2 SNTAGT. J gave up 6 bases and V 3 bases, and 18 bases lay outside the gene matches. Here the CDR3 DNA reads TGTGCCAGCAGTGAGAGGGGGTTGGCTAGCGGGAGGTACAAAAAGACCCAGTACTTC. The encoded protein is CASSERGLASGRYKKTQYF.

This clone came up a few times. CDR3 sequence (DNA): TGTGCCAGCCGACAGGACAGGGGGGCGGGCTACACCTTC. Protein: CASRQDRGAGYTF. The rearrangement links TRBV7-9 to TRBJ1-2; the match to TRBD1 covers 10 bases. This CDR3 is 13 amino acids long. Germline V gives CDR1 SEHNR, CDR2 FQNEAQ (reference sequence). V dropped 8 bases and J dropped 8; count of bases not matched to a gene: 8.

This rearrangement joins TRBV2 to TRBJ2-7; D unresolved. This CDR3 has 15 amino acids. The V gene lost 5 bases and the J gene lost 5 bases, with 19 bases spanning the gap. Germline CDR1 reads SNHLY; CDR2 reads FYNNEI. CDR3 protein: CASSRLSTGLHEQYF. CDR3 nucleotide sequence: TGTGCCAGCAGTAGGTTGAGCACGGGCCTTCACGAGCAGTACTTC.

With respect to this clone: The sample holds other DNA sequences that translate to the same CDR3. The chain carries TRBV7-3 and TRBJ2-6; 7 positions match TRBD2. This CDR3 contains 16 residues. J lost 2 bases, V lost 2 bases, and 3 bases had no gene match. The germline CDR1 and CDR2 sequences are SGHTA and FQGTGA. CDR3 in DNA: TGTGCCAGCAGCTTATCGGCGGGAGCTGGGGCCAACGTCCTGACTTTC. As protein: CASSLSAGAGANVLTF.

As DNA, the CDR3 is TGTGCCAGCAGTTTCTCAGGGGGCGCTTCCTTCTACGAGCAGTACTTC. Amino acids: CASSFSGGASFYEQYF. This chain joins TRBV27 and TRBJ2-7; 8 bases map to TRBD1. The CDR3 contains 16 residues. Germline V gene lookup returns CDR1 MNHEY and CDR2 SMNVEV (reference sequence). The ends lost 3 bases at V and 3 bases at J; junction bases unmatched: 10.